This T cell receptor beta chain originates from a study of CD8+ T cells in alopecia areata. This clone showed up just a few times. V gave up 4 bases and J gave up 6 bases; unmatched junction bases: 8. The CDR3 consists of 14 residues. Germline lookup yields CDR1 SGHRS and CDR2 YFSETQ. The authors extracted RNA and reverse transcribed it into cDNA as the sequencing template. Libraries were prepared by immunoSEQ multiplex PCR; TCRdb keeps only in-frame clonotypes and omits some of them. This sample has 55,000 to 70,000 clones, with about 44% found just once. This sequence joins TRBV5-1 and TRBJ2-7, with 9 bases matching TRBD1. Specimen: CD8+ T cells sorted from blood, collected at week 0. This clonotype was sampled from a human donor with alopecia areata. CDR3 bases: TGCGCCAGCAGCGCGTGGGACAGGGATCGCGAGCAGTACTTC. Translating gives CASSAWDRDREQYF. The whole variable domain, filled in from reference TRBV5-1 and TRBJ2-7, reads KAGVTQTPRYLIKTRGQQVTLSCSPISGHRSVSWYQQTPGQGLQFLFEYFSETQRNKGNFPGRFSGRQFSNSRSEMNVSTLELGDSALYLCASSAWDRDREQYFGPGTRLTVT.